These 17 T cell receptor beta chains were all obtained from the same sample, sequenced in a study of T cell clonality in common variable immunodeficiency. The method was immunoSEQ multiplex PCR; TCRdb's version includes in-frame clones alone and lacks a portion of them. The table lists under 60,000 clones, with no singletons. Sequencing was carried out using peripheral blood mononuclear cells. All receptors come from a person aged 18 to 75 in good health.

This clone was seen many times. The read terminates 3 residues before the CDR3 end, so the remaining end is supplied by the germline J gene. This sequence joins TRBV6-2 or TRBV6-3 and TRBJ1-1, with D possibly TRBD1 on 5 matching bases. The CDR3 is 14 residues long. Trimming shortened V by 6 bases and J by 1 base, and 12 bases separated the two germline ends. From germline, CDR1 is MNHEY and CDR2 SVGEGT. The sequenced CDR3 bases are TGTGCCAGCAGGTACGGGGGGACGAACACTGAA. Its protein product is CASRYGGTNTE. The CDR3 reads in full as CASRYGGTNTEAFF.

The sample holds many counts of this clone. Compared with germline, one end of the junction differs, possibly owing to a read error. The CDR3 goes on 3 residues after the read ends, and that part is filled in from the germline J gene. The chain links TRBV6-1 to TRBJ1-1; D remains unclear. The CDR3 length is 14 residues. Germline CDR1 reads MNHNS; CDR2 reads SASEGT. The covered CDR3 bases are TGTGCCAGCACTGAAAACACACAGAACACTGAA. Amino acids: CASTENTQNTE. The CDR3 reads in full as CASTENTQNTEAFF.

This clone appeared many times. The read ends 3 residues early relative to the CDR3; the germline J gene fills the gap. The chain recombines TRBV18 with TRBJ2-6; 9 nucleotides agree with TRBD1. The CDR3 is 17 amino acids. The germline V gene has CDR1 KGHSH and CDR2 LQKENI. Trimming removed 0 bases from V and 4 bases from J; junction bases left unmatched: 4. The sequenced CDR3 bases are TGTGCCAGCTCACCACCGGGACAGGGCTCCGGGGCCAACGTC. Translation: CASSPPGQGSGANV. The full CDR3 is CASSPPGQGSGANVLTF.

This clone turned up a few times. The read finishes 3 residues shy of the CDR3 end, and the germline J gene is used to complete it. The chain employs TRBV11-3 and TRBJ1-1; the D is unclear. In germline, CDR1 is SGHNT, CDR2 YENEEA. Between the trimmed V and J ends, which lost 5 bases and 5 bases, there was a span of 12 bases. There are 13 residues in the CDR3. The CDR3: CASSVSEKTEAFF. CDR3 DNA (partial): TGTGCCAGCAGCGTAAGCGAGAAAACTGAA.

For this clone: The read gets to within 3 residues of the CDR3 end, and the germline J gene fills in the rest. The chain recombines TRBV13 with TRBJ2-1, with 7 positions matching TRBD1. Trimming removed 8 bases from V and 3 bases from J; junction bases left unmatched: 10. Germline V gene lookup returns CDR1 PRHDT and CDR2 FYEKMQ (reference sequence). The CDR3 is made up of 15 amino acids. CDR3 protein: CASGPVRGIYNEQFF. Incomplete CDR3 DNA: TGTGCCAGCGGCCCCGTCAGGGGGATCTACAATGAG.

This clone was counted at least ten times. This CDR3 is CASSQGLGGAEANVLTF. CDR3 DNA (partial): TGCGCCAGCAGCCAAGGCTTGGGGGGGGCTGAGGCCAACGTC. The chain recombines TRBV4-1 with TRBJ2-6; TRBD2 is a possible D gene (7 bases). The read ends 3 residues shy of where the CDR3 ends; the end is completed using the germline J gene. Germline V gene data show CDR1 as MGHRA and CDR2 as YSYEKL. V dropped 1 base and J dropped 6 bases, with 16 bases sitting between them. The CDR3 spans 17 residues.

This clone was detected many times. The covered CDR3 bases are TGCGCCAGCGGAGCGGGAGTGAGCACAGATACG. It is translated as CASGAGVSTDT. The complete CDR3 protein is CASGAGVSTDTQYF. The genes are TRBV5-1 and TRBJ2-3; 8 bases are a match to TRBD2. Read sequence stops 3 residues before the CDR3 end, and the germline J gene provides the missing end. This CDR3 region has 14 residues. CDR1 is SGHRS and CDR2 is YFSETQ in the germline V gene. Germline trimming cut 7 bases from V and 0 bases from J; bases unmatched to any gene: 4.

This clone was detected many times. Sequencing ends 3 residues short of the CDR3 end; the germline J gene provides the rest. V and J are TRBV5-1 and TRBJ1-4; TRBD1 matches at 7 bases. The CDR3 loop spans 15 amino acids. The V gene's germline CDR1 is SGHRS and CDR2 YFSETQ. Unmatched junction bases numbered 3, after V lost 0 bases and J lost 4 bases. The CDR3 reads CASSLGGQHNEKLFF. The DNA read from the CDR3 is TGCGCCAGCAGCTTGGGGGGACAGCATAATGAAAAA.

This clone was observed at least ten times. With the read ending 3 residues before the CDR3 end, the germline J gene is used to fill in that end. The rearrangement links TRBV6-1 to TRBJ2-7, with a weak D call TRBD2 (6 bases). Germline V lookup: CDR1 MNHNS, CDR2 SASEGT. Trimming pared 4 bases from V and 4 bases from J, leaving 14 bases between. This CDR3 comprises 14 residues. The sequenced CDR3 bases are TGTGCCAGCAGTGCCACCGGGAGCGGGTACGAG. Translated: CASSATGSGYE. The entire CDR3 protein is CASSATGSGYEQYF.

This clone appeared many times. With the read ending 3 residues before the CDR3 end, the germline J gene is used to fill in that end. This chain joins TRBV6-2 or TRBV6-3 and TRBJ1-1; D not resolved. The V and J ends lost 0 bases and 0 bases respectively, with 5 bases between them. Germline assignment: CDR1 MNHEY and CDR2 SVGEGT. The CDR3 is 14 amino acids. The CDR3 DNA, read in part, is TGTGCCAGCAGTTACTCCGACTTGAACACTGAA. This encodes CASSYSDLNTE. The whole CDR3 sequence reads CASSYSDLNTEAFF.

This clone was picked up many times. The CDR3 end is not reached by the read, which stops 3 residues before it; the germline J gene fills it in. The chain employs TRBV6-4 and TRBJ2-3, with 16 bases lining up with TRBD2. Germline-derived CDR1 and CDR2 are MRHNA and SNTAGT. This CDR3 is built from 17 residues. With 0 bases clipped from V and 4 bases from J, the junction kept 1 base outside the gene matches. Partial CDR3 DNA: TGTGCCAGCAGTGACTCGGGACTAGCGGGAGGGCCAGATACG. It specifies CASSDSGLAGGPDT. The entire CDR3 protein is CASSDSGLAGGPDTQYF.

This clone has ten or more counts. The sequenced fragment ends 3 residues before the CDR3 boundary, so the rest is inferred from the germline J gene. This chain uses TRBV30 with TRBJ1-1; D is possibly TRBD1 (5 bases). CDR3 length: 14 residues. V was trimmed by 5 bases and J by 4 bases, leaving 17 bases between them. Germline V gene sequence: CDR1 GTSNPN, CDR2 SVGIG (reference sequence). Incomplete CDR3 DNA: TGTGCCTGGTGTGCTTCAGGGTTTGGCACTGAA. Its translation is CAWCASGFGTE. The complete CDR3 reads CAWCASGFGTEAFF.

This clone was seen at least ten times. Coverage ceases 3 residues before the CDR3 finishes, and the germline J gene fills in the end. The V gene is TRBV7-6, the J gene TRBJ2-7; 8 nucleotides agree with TRBD2. The CDR3 contains 11 residues. CDR1 is SGHVS, CDR2 FNYEAQ, per germline. V lost 8 bases, J lost 4 bases, and 1 base stayed unmatched. CDR3 residues: CASGTRYEQYF. The part of the CDR3 DNA that was read is TGTGCCAGCGGGACTAGATACGAG.

This clone has a count of ten or more. The read ends 3 residues before the CDR3 terminus; that terminus is restored from the germline J gene. The chain is built from TRBV19 and TRBJ2-7, with D possibly TRBD1 on 6 matching bases. Deletions cut 5 bases from V and 1 base from J, with 18 bases between. Looked up from germline, CDR1 is LNHDA and CDR2 is SQIVND (reference sequence). There are 16 residues in the CDR3. Partial CDR3 DNA: TGTGCCAGTAGTGGCACCGGGACAACTACTTCCTACGAG. Translating it yields CASSGTGTTTSYE. The full-length CDR3 reads as CASSGTGTTTSYEQYF.

This clone showed up many times. Sequencing ends 3 residues short of the CDR3 end; the germline J gene provides the rest. The genes are TRBV18 and TRBJ2-7; no firm D call. The CDR3 runs 15 residues. Germline CDR1 and CDR2: KGHSH and LQKENI. The V end lost 3 bases, the J end lost 2 bases, and 14 bases lay between the germline ends. The CDR3 sequence is CASSPKPDSTYEQYF. The sequenced CDR3 bases are TGTGCCAGCTCACCCAAACCAGATTCCACCTACGAG.

This clone was recorded many times. The CDR3 goes on 3 residues after the read ends, and that part is filled in from the germline J gene. The gene calls are TRBV12-3 or TRBV12-4 and TRBJ2-7; 9 positions agree with TRBD1. With V trimmed by 8 bases and J by 6 bases, 8 bases remained unmatched. The CDR3 covers 13 residues. The covered CDR3 bases are TGTGCCAGCTCCGAATCGGACAGGGGCGAG. Amino acids: CASSESDRGE. The full-length CDR3 reads as CASSESDRGEQYF.

This clone was observed many times. The read ends 3 residues early relative to the CDR3; the germline J gene fills the gap. The chain is built from TRBV7-2 and TRBJ2-7, with 10 positions matching TRBD2. The germline gives CDR1 SGHTA, CDR2 FQGNSA. The CDR3 sequence is 14 residues long. J lost 3 bases, V lost 4 bases, and 3 bases had no gene match. CDR3 in amino acids: CASSSLAGDYEQYF. CDR3 DNA (partial): TGTGCCAGCAGCTCTCTAGCGGGAGACTACGAG.